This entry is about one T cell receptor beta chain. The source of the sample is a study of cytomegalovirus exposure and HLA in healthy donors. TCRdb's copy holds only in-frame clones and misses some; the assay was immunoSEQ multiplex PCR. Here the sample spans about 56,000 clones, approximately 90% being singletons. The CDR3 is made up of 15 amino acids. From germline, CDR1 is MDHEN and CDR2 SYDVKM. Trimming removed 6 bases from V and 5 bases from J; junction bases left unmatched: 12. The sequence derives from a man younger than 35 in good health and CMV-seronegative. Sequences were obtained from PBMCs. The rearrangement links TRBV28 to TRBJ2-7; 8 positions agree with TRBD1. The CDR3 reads CASRPADRDGHEQYF. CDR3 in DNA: TGTGCCAGCAGACCCGCGGACAGGGACGGCCACGAGCAGTACTTC.